The sequence of this T cell receptor beta chain was determined in a study of type 1 regulatory T cells. Study context: T-allo10 is an in vitro-generated, Tr1-enriched CD4 T cell product specific for alloantigen.

With V trimmed by 2 bases and J by 4 bases, 5 bases remained unmatched. The CDR3 loop spans 15 amino acids. Germline V gene lookup returns CDR1 SGHTA and CDR2 FQGNSA. Study results and limitations: Type 1 regulatory T cells had a more restricted TCR repertoire than non-type 1 regulatory T cells.

Regarding this clonotype: What it binds is not known.

One entry per CDR3 protein results from TCRdb running MiXCR on the reads. This table has about 60,000 distinct CDR3 sequences, 60% to 80% appearing once. The sequencing input was cultured non-Tr1 T cells, either the whole culture or a sorted T cell fraction (not recorded which). The chain is built from TRBV7-2 and TRBJ2-5; 9 nucleotides align to TRBD1. The sequence was collected from a human donor in good health. CDR3 DNA sequence: TGTGCCAGCAGCTTATACAGGGGGCGTGGAGAGACCCAGTACTTC. Translated: CASSLYRGRGETQYF.